Presented here are 6 T cell receptor beta chains from one specimen sequenced in a study of T cell repertoires and leukemia-associated antigens. The antigens these receptors bind are not known. TCRdb re-derived calls from the 5' RACE reads in MiXCR, one entry per CDR3 protein. The sample shows 11,000 to 15,000 distinct CDR3 sequences, approximately 42% of them seen only once. Sequenced input: CD3+ T cells sorted from blood and cultured. All receptors derive from a female donor in good health.

This clonotype was found many times. The chain employs TRBV4-3 and TRBJ2-2; 8 bases are a match to TRBD2. Per germline, CDR1 LGHNA and CDR2 YSLEER. The junction had 4 bases not matched to a gene; V was cut back by 1 base and J by 3 bases. This CDR3 is 16 amino acids long. The CDR3 loop is CASSQVTGGDTGELFF. The DNA for the CDR3 is TGCGCCAGCAGCCAAGTTACGGGAGGGGACACCGGGGAGCTGTTTTTT.

The chain is built from TRBV7-8 and TRBJ2-7; no definite D call. V was pared by 4 bases and J by 0 bases, with 10 bases between. CDR3 length: 14 amino acids. Germline V CDR1 and CDR2: SGHVS, FQNEAQ. This CDR3 is CASSSGVSSYEQYF. In nucleotides, the CDR3 is TGTGCCAGCAGCTCCGGAGTCTCCTCCTACGAGCAGTACTTC. The entire variable domain, with the rest obtained from reference TRBV7-8 and TRBJ2-7, is as follows: GAGVSQSPRYKVAKRGQDVALRCDPISGHVSLFWYQQALGQGPEFLTYFQNEAQLDKSGLPSDRFFAERPEGSVSTLKIQRTQQEDSAVYLCASSSGVSSYEQYFGPGTRLTVT.

V and J are TRBV12-3 or TRBV12-4 and TRBJ2-2; no clear D. Trimming took 2 bases from V and 6 from J, leaving 13 bases between them. The CDR3 spans 15 residues. The CDR3 nucleotides read TGTGCCAGCAGTTTAACCCCAGTTGTGTCCGGGGAGCTGTTTTTT. The encoded protein is CASSLTPVVSGELFF.

The count of this clonotype is one. This chain connects TRBV20-1 to TRBJ2-7, with 10 bases fitting TRBD2. After removal of 6 bases from V and 1 base from J, the junction contained 3 bases not matched to a gene. Germline values: CDR1 DFQATT, CDR2 SNEGSKA (reference sequence). The CDR3 contains 13 residues. The CDR3 sequence: CSARTSGSYEQYF. DNA for the CDR3: TGCAGTGCCCGGACTAGCGGATCCTACGAGCAGTACTTC.

This clonotype was counted many times. The V gene is TRBV4-3, the J gene TRBJ1-1; perhaps TRBD1 as D (5 bases). V lost 5 bases, J lost 8 bases, and 18 bases lay in between. Per the germline V gene, CDR1 is LGHNA and CDR2 is YSLEER. There are 14 residues in the CDR3. The CDR3 bases are TGCGCCAGCAGCAAAACTCGACAGCTCGCCGAAGCTTTCTTT. Translation gives CASSKTRQLAEAFF.

The genes are TRBV29-1 and TRBJ2-3; tentative D call: TRBD2 (5 bases). CDR1 and CDR2 from the germline V gene are SQVTM and ANQGSEA. The CDR3 sequence is 11 residues long. The V end lost 2 bases, the J end lost 11 bases, and 11 bases lay between the germline ends. The CDR3 reads CSVEYGEKQYF. The CDR3 DNA reads as TGCAGCGTTGAATACGGGGAAAAGCAGTATTTT.